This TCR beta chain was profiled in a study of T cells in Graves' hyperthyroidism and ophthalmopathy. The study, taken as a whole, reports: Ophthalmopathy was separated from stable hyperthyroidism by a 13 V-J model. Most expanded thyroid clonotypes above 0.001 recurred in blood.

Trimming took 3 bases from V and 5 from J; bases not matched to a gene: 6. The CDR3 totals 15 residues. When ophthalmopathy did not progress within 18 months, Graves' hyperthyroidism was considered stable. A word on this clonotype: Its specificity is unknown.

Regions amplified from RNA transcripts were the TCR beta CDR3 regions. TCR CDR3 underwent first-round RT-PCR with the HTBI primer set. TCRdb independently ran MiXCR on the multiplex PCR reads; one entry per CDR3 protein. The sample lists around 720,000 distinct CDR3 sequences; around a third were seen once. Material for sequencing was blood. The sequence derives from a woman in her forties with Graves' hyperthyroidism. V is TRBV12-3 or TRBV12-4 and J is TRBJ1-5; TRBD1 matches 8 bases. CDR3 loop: CASSFPNRGYQPQHF. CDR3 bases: TGTGCCAGCAGTTTTCCCAACAGGGGGTATCAGCCCCAGCATTTT.